This T cell receptor (beta chain) stems from a study of beta chain features in type 1 diabetes. Findings of the study overall: HLA influence on TCRB rearrangement stayed unresolved here. Type 1 diabetes patients had moderately but significantly shorter TCRB CDR3s in all four CD4+ subsets. More deletions and fewer insertions at VDJ junctions were seen in type 1 diabetes patients.

Every bit of the isolated RNA underwent reverse transcription, so sequencing read expressed TCRB transcripts. Profiled with immunoSEQ multiplex PCR; TCRdb holds only in-frame clones, not every one. The table includes about 700,000 clones, around 15% detected once. Sort purity for all populations was recorded as exceeding 98%. This clone came up a few times. Antigen specificity is unknown. Other DNA sequences of this sample code for an identical CDR3. CDR1 and CDR2 (germline): SQVTM, ANQGSEA. The CDR3 totals 11 residues. The ends were cut back, 4 bases at V and 4 bases at J, with 8 bases in the middle. The source material was naive CD4+ T cells from blood. The TCR was taken from a man between 18 and 29 years old with type 1 diabetes. J is TRBJ2-7 and V is TRBV29-1; D gene unclear. CDR3 in amino acids: CSVVGTYEQYF. CDR3 nucleotide sequence: TGCAGCGTTGTTGGCACATACGAGCAGTACTTC.